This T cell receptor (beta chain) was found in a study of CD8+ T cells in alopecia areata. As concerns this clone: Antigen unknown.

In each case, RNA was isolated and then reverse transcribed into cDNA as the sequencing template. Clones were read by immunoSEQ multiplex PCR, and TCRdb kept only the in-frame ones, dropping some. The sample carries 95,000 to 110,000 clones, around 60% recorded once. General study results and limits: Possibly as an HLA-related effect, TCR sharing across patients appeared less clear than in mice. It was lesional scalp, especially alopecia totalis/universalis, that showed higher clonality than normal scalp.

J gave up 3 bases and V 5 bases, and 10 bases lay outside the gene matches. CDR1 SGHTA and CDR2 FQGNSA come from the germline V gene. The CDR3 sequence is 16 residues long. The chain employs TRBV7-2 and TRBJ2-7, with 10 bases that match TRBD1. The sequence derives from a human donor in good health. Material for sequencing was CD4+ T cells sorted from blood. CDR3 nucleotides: TGTGCCAGCAGCCTCCAGACAGGGGGCGGAATCTACGAGCAGTACTTC. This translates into CASSLQTGGGIYEQYF.